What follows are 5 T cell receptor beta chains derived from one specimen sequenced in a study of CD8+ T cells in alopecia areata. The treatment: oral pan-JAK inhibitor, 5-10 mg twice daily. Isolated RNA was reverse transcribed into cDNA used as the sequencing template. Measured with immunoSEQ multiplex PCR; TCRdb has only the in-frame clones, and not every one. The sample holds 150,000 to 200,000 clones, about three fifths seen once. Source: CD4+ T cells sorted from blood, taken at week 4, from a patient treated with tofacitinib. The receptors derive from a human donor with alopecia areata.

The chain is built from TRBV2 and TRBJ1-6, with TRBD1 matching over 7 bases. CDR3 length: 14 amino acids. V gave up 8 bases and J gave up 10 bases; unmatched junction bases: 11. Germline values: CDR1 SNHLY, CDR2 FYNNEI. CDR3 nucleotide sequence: TGTGCCAGCGGGGATGAGACAGGGAGGTCACCCCTCCACTTT. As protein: CASGDETGRSPLHF. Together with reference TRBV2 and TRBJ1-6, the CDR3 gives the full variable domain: EPEVTQTPSHQVTQMGQEVILRCVPISNHLYFYWYRQILGQKVEFLVSFYNNEISEKSEIFDDQFSVERPDGSNFTLKIRSTKLEDSAMYFCASGDETGRSPLHFGNGTRLTVT.

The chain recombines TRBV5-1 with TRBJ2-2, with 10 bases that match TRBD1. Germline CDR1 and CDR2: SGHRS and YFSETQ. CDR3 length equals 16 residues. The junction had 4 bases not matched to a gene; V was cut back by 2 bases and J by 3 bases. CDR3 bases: TGCGCCAGCAGCTTATATGGGACAGGGGACACCGGGGAGCTGTTTTTT. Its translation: CASSLYGTGDTGELFF. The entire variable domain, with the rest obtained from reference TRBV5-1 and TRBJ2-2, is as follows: KAGVTQTPRYLIKTRGQQVTLSCSPISGHRSVSWYQQTPGQGLQFLFEYFSETQRNKGNFPGRFSGRQFSNSRSEMNVSTLELGDSALYLCASSLYGTGDTGELFFGEGSRLTVL.

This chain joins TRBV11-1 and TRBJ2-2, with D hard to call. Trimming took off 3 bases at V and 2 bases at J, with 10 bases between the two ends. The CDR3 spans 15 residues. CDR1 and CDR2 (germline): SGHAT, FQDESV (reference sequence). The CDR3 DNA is TGTGCCAGCAGCTTGGACGGCTCTAACACCGGGGAGCTGTTTTTT. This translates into CASSLDGSNTGELFF.

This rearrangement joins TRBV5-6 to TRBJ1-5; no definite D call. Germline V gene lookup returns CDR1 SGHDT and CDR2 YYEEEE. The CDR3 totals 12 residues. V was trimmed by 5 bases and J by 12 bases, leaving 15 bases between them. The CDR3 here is CASSWRGDLQHF. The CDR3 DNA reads TGTGCCAGCAGTTGGCGGGGAGATCTCCAGCATTTT.

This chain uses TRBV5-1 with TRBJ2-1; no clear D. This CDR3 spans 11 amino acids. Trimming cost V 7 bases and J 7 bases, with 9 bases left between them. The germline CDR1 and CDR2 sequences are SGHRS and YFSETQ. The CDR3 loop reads CASSRVNEQFF. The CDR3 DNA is TGCGCCAGCTCACGGGTGAATGAGCAGTTCTTC.